The next 26 T cell receptor beta chains were all read from a single sample in a study of blood T cells in healthy people across ages. The second PCR ran about 6 to 11 cycles with a sample-barcoded 5' primer and J-beta primers. TCRdb used MiXCR to reprocess the 5' RACE reads, holding one entry per CDR3 protein. This table has 700,000 to 950,000 distinct CDR3 sequences, 58% appearing once. The sequencing input was blood. Receptor source: a man younger than 40 in good health.

Of note for this clonotype: Compared with germline, one end of the junction differs, possibly owing to a read error. The genes are TRBV12-3 or TRBV12-4 and TRBJ2-5; 9 bases line up with TRBD1. The CDR3 totals 15 residues. The CDR3, as DNA: TGTGCCAGCAGTTTATTGGGACAGGGAACCCACGAGCAGTACTTT. This encodes CASSLLGQGTHEQYF.

The chain couples TRBV7-2 to TRBJ2-7; TRBD1 or TRBD2 may be the D gene (6 bases each). V lost 2 bases, J lost 3 bases, and 17 bases lay in between. The CDR3 spans 16 residues. Germline values: CDR1 SGHTA, CDR2 FQGNSA. The CDR3 is CASSLPREPRGYEQYF. DNA of the CDR3: TGTGCCAGCAGCTTACCCCGGGAGCCCAGGGGCTACGAGCAGTACTTC.

The rearrangement links TRBV20-1 to TRBJ2-5; either TRBD1 or TRBD2 may supply D (6 bases each). This CDR3 contains 14 residues. Deletions cut 6 bases from V and 4 bases from J, with 18 bases between. Germline V gene lookup returns CDR1 DFQATT and CDR2 SNEGSKA (reference sequence). The CDR3 protein is CSARLQGGGETQYF. The CDR3 region has the DNA TGCAGTGCAAGACTACAGGGAGGCGGAGAGACCCAGTACTTC.

This clonotype was observed a handful of times. The rearrangement links TRBV6-2 or TRBV6-3 to TRBJ2-7, with 9 bases aligning to TRBD1. The CDR3 has 13 amino acids. Germline V lookup: CDR1 MNHEY, CDR2 SVGEGT. With 10 bases clipped from V and 3 bases from J, the junction kept 7 bases outside the gene matches. The chain's CDR3 is CATRTGDSYEQYF. The CDR3 nucleotides read TGTGCCACCCGGACAGGGGACAGCTACGAGCAGTACTTC.

This clonotype was counted only a few times. This chain links TRBV29-1 with TRBJ2-1; D is unclear. From germline, CDR1 is SQVTM and CDR2 ANQGSEA. The CDR3 has 11 amino acids. V dropped 4 bases and J dropped 6 bases, with 7 bases sitting between them. The CDR3, as DNA: TGCAGCGTTGTCCATCGCAATGAGCAGTTCTTC. Amino acids: CSVVHRNEQFF.

The chain combines TRBV28 with TRBJ2-7; D assignment may be TRBD1 or TRBD2 (6 bases each). V was cut by 5 bases and J by 0 bases, with 14 bases left in between. CDR1 and CDR2 (germline): MDHEN, SYDVKM. The CDR3 is 15 residues long. CDR3 sequence: CASSPLRGLSYEQYF. DNA of the CDR3: TGTGCCAGCAGTCCCCTCCGGGGGCTCTCCTACGAGCAGTACTTC.

The chain combines TRBV20-1 with TRBJ1-1; 8 nucleotides agree with TRBD1. Germline V gene data show CDR1 as DFQATT and CDR2 as SNEGSKA (reference sequence). Unmatched junction bases numbered 5, after V lost 3 bases and J lost 2 bases. The CDR3 loop spans 14 amino acids. The CDR3 here is CSASPRGQNTEAFF. DNA of the CDR3: TGCAGTGCTAGTCCCAGGGGGCAAAACACTGAAGCTTTCTTT.

V and J are TRBV7-8 and TRBJ1-5; perhaps TRBD1 as D (6 bases). Trimming took off 5 bases at V and 9 bases at J, with 17 bases between the two ends. CDR1 is SGHVS and CDR2 is FQNEAQ in the germline V gene. This CDR3 has 14 residues. In DNA, the CDR3 is TGTGCCAGCAGCCAAGCGGGGGGACATCGGCCCCAGCATTTT. Encoded protein: CASSQAGGHRPQHF.

This clonotype was observed a handful of times. The chain's CDR3 is CASSPAGASGNEQFF. The CDR3 DNA reads TGTGCCAGCAGCCCCGCGGGGGCGTCAGGAAATGAGCAGTTCTTC. This chain uses TRBV7-2 with TRBJ2-1, with D tentatively TRBD2 (7 bases). Trimming took off 5 bases at V and 7 bases at J, with 18 bases between the two ends. This CDR3 is 15 amino acids long. Germline CDR1 reads SGHTA; CDR2 reads FQGNSA.

The V and J genes are TRBV4-3 and TRBJ2-1; D unclear. Germline V gives CDR1 LGHNA, CDR2 YSLEER. The CDR3 is 13 residues long. The ends were cut back, 0 bases at V and 8 bases at J, with 8 bases in the middle. CDR3 DNA sequence: TGCGCCAGCAGCCAAGATAAGAAATATGAGCAGTTCTTC. Protein: CASSQDKKYEQFF.

This clonotype was counted between two and nine times. The chain carries TRBV4-2 and TRBJ2-1; 9 bases align to TRBD1. The CDR3 contains 14 residues. J was trimmed by 10 bases and V by 8 bases; bases with no gene match: 12. Germline CDR1 and CDR2: LGHNA and YNFKEQ. In nucleotides, the CDR3 is TGTGCCAGCGGTTGGGACAGGGAGGATAGGGAGCAGTTCTTC. Protein: CASGWDREDREQFF.

This rearrangement joins TRBV20-1 to TRBJ2-3, with TRBD2 as a possible D gene (6 bases). V was clipped by 0 bases and J by 0 bases, with 13 bases between them. Germline V gene data show CDR1 as DFQATT and CDR2 as SNEGSKA (reference sequence). The CDR3 covers 16 residues. In nucleotides, the CDR3 is TGCAGTGCTAGAGATCCCCGGGGGACCAGCACAGATACGCAGTATTTT. This encodes CSARDPRGTSTDTQYF.

The V and J genes are TRBV20-1 and TRBJ1-4; D not resolved. The CDR3 loop spans 13 amino acids. CDR1 DFQATT and CDR2 SNEGSKA come from the germline V gene (reference sequence). Trimming removed 1 base at V and 7 bases at J, with 10 bases between. The CDR3 sequence is CSARGGLVEKLFF. The CDR3 DNA reads TGCAGTGCTAGAGGAGGTCTGGTTGAAAAACTGTTTTTT.

This chain uses TRBV6-5 with TRBJ1-1; D ambiguous. This CDR3 is built from 14 residues. Trimming pared 0 bases from V and 4 bases from J, leaving 9 bases between. CDR1 and CDR2 from the germline V gene are MNHEY and SVGAGI. The CDR3 is CASSYSSLGTEAFF. The DNA of the CDR3 is TGTGCCAGCAGTTACTCATCGCTGGGCACTGAAGCTTTCTTT.

In this sample, this clonotype turned up once. Since a much larger clone is just one base distant, this may be a read error. The gene calls are TRBV6-5 and TRBJ1-2; 8 positions match TRBD1. CDR1 is MNHEY and CDR2 is SVGAGI in the germline V gene. CDR3 length equals 14 residues. CDR3 nucleotide sequence: TGTGCCAGCAGTGAAGGACAGGGCTCGGGTGGCTGCACCTTC. It yields the protein CASSEGQGSGGCTF.

The chain employs TRBV28 and TRBJ2-1; a weak D match, TRBD2 (6 bases). With 4 bases removed from V and 5 bases from J, the gap between germline ends came to 15 bases. CDR3 length: 15 amino acids. The germline CDR1 and CDR2 sequences are MDHEN and SYDVKM. The CDR3 region is CASSSYLAGHNEQFF. The CDR3 DNA sequence: TGTGCCAGCAGTTCCTACTTGGCGGGGCACAATGAGCAGTTCTTC.

The V gene is TRBV27, the J gene TRBJ1-5; D gene unclear. The germline V gene encodes CDR1 MNHEY and CDR2 SMNVEV (reference sequence). Trimming took off 3 bases at V and 4 bases at J, with 10 bases between the two ends. This CDR3 has 14 amino acids. The CDR3 sequence is CASSFVGGNQPQHF. The CDR3 region has the DNA TGTGCCAGCAGTTTCGTGGGCGGGAATCAGCCCCAGCATTTT.

This clonotype occurred a few times. The chain couples TRBV29-1 to TRBJ2-1; D is undetermined. The CDR3 contains 14 residues. The V gene lost 4 bases and the J gene lost 3 bases, with 13 bases spanning the gap. CDR1 is SQVTM and CDR2 is ANQGSEA in the germline V gene. The CDR3 bases are TGCAGCGTTGGGGTTGAGCTACACTACAATGAGCAGTTCTTC. This translates into CSVGVELHYNEQFF.

This clonotype was seen once. The chain links TRBV20-1 to TRBJ2-5; D is perhaps TRBD2 (9 bases). The CDR3 is made up of 15 amino acids. CDR1 DFQATT and CDR2 SNEGSKA come from the germline V gene (reference sequence). Trimming removed 6 bases from V and 5 bases from J, with 22 bases in between. As DNA, the CDR3 is TGCAGTGCCCAGGGGGCGGGGGGGCTTCTGGAGACCCAGTACTTC. It translates to CSAQGAGGLLETQYF.

This rearrangement joins TRBV20-1 to TRBJ2-7, with D tentatively TRBD1 (5 bases). Trimming took 5 bases from V and 4 from J, leaving 12 bases between them. Germline V gene lookup returns CDR1 DFQATT and CDR2 SNEGSKA (reference sequence). CDR3 length: 12 residues. The CDR3 region is CSAARGRYEQYF. DNA of the CDR3: TGCAGTGCTGCTAGGGGAAGGTACGAGCAGTACTTC.

This clonotype was seen once. The chain combines TRBV2 with TRBJ2-5; 10 bases are a match to TRBD2. The CDR3 has 16 residues. Germline lookup yields CDR1 SNHLY and CDR2 FYNNEI. Trimming cost V 6 bases and J 1 base; bases outside gene matches: 8. CDR3 sequence reads: CASSVNLAGVQETQYF. The CDR3 coding sequence is TGTGCCAGCAGCGTCAACCTAGCGGGAGTCCAAGAGACCCAGTACTTC.

J is TRBJ1-2 and V is TRBV3-1; D is undetermined. Trimming removed 5 bases from V and 4 bases from J, with 14 bases in between. This CDR3 has 14 residues. Germline V gene sequence: CDR1 LGHDT, CDR2 YNNKEL (reference sequence). The CDR3 nucleotides are TGTGCCAGCAGCGCGAGAGGGAGGGCCTATGGCTACACCTTC. Protein: CASSARGRAYGYTF.

This clonotype was seen more than once but under ten times. One end of the junction varies from germline; a read error may be responsible. The V call is TRBV7-9, the J call TRBJ2-4; D is tentatively TRBD1 or TRBD2 (5 bases each). The CDR3 has 16 residues. Germline V gene lookup returns CDR1 SEHNR and CDR2 FQNEAQ (reference sequence). CDR3 coding DNA: TGTGCCAGCAGCTCTCTCCTGGGGGACCCCAAGAACATTCAGTACTTC. This codes for CASSSLLGDPKNIQYF.

The CDR3: CATSISETQYF. The CDR3 DNA follows: TGTGCCACCAGCATCTCGGAGACCCAGTACTTC. The chain couples TRBV15 to TRBJ2-5; D remains ambiguous. CDR1 is LNHNV and CDR2 is YYDKDF in the germline V gene (reference sequence). CDR3 size: 11 residues. V lost 4 bases, J lost 5 bases, and 5 bases lay in between. Full variable domain (missing parts from reference TRBV15 and TRBJ2-5): DAMVIQNPRYQVTQFGKPVTLSCSQTLNHNVMYWYQQKSSQAPKLLFHYYDKDFNNEADTPDNFQSRRPNTSFCFLDIRSPGLGDTAMYLCATSISETQYFGPGTRLLVL.

The chain has TRBV2 and TRBJ2-4; D is ambiguous. The better agreement between TRBJ2-7 and the DNA end casts doubt on the J call. CDR3 length: 12 amino acids. Germline-derived CDR1 and CDR2 are SNHLY and FYNNEI. The CDR3 loop reads CASSEAGNEQYF. The CDR3 DNA sequence: TGTGCCAGCAGTGAAGCGGGGAACGAGCAGTACTTC.

In this sample, this clonotype turned up a few times. V usage is TRBV29-1 and J usage is TRBJ2-7, with D tentatively TRBD1 or TRBD2 (5 bases each). V lost 3 bases and J 6 bases, leaving 12 bases between the germline ends. The CDR3 consists of 12 residues. Germline CDR1 is SQVTM and CDR2 is ANQGSEA. This chain's CDR3 is CSVESVGTEQYF. The CDR3, as DNA: TGCAGCGTTGAGAGTGTCGGGACCGAGCAGTACTTC.